This T cell receptor (beta chain) was recorded in a study of cytomegalovirus exposure and HLA in healthy donors. Study at large: HLA-typed donors were the source of about 85 million unique TCRs, which an early data release held. Points from the study as a whole: The productive fraction for most TCR beta V segments was about 87% or about 30% in an earlier analysis.

About this clone: Its antigen is currently unknown.

PCR involved 60 Vbeta and 13 Jbeta primers. The repertoire was sequenced with immunoSEQ multiplex PCR; TCRdb's copy has only in-frame clones and lacks some. The sample holds about 110,000 clones, approximately 66% seen once. The receptor comes from a man aged 35 to 55 in good health and CMV-seropositive. Material: PBMCs.

The CDR3 is CASSPTSGGTDTQYF. The DNA for the CDR3 is TGTGCCAGCAGCCCGACTAGCGGGGGCACAGATACGCAGTATTTT. V gene TRBV5-4 combines with J gene TRBJ2-3, with 11 bases matching TRBD2. The trim removed 4 bases at V and 1 base at J, leaving 2 bases unmatched. The CDR3 consists of 15 residues. CDR1 is SGHNT and CDR2 is YYREEE in the germline V gene (reference sequence).